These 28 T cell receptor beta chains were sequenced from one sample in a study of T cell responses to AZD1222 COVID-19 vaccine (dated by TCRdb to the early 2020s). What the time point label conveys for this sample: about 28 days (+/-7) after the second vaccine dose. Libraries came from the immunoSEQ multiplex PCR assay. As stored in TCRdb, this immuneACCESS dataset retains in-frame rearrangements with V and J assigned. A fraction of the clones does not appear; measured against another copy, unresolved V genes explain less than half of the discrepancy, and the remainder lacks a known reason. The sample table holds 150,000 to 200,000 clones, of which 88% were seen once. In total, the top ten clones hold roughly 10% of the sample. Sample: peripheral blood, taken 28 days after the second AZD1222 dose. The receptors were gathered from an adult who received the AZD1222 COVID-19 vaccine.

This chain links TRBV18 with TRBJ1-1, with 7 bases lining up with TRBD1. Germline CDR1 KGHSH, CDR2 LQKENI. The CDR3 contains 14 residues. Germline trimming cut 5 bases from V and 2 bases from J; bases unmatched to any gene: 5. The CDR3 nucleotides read TGTGCCAGCTCAGCCGGGACAGAAAACACTGAAGCTTTCTTT. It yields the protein CASSAGTENTEAFF.

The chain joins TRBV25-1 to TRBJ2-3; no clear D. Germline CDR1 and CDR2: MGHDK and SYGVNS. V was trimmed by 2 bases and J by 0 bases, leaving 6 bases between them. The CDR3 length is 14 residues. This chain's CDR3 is CASSERVSTDTQYF. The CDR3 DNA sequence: TGTGCCAGCAGTGAAAGGGTTAGCACAGATACGCAGTATTTT. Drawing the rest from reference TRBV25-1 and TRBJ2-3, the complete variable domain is EADIYQTPRYLVIGTGKKITLECSQTMGHDKMYWYQQDPGMELHLIHYSYGVNSTEKGDLSSESTVSRIRTEHFPLTLESARPSHTSQYLCASSERVSTDTQYFGPGTRLTVL.

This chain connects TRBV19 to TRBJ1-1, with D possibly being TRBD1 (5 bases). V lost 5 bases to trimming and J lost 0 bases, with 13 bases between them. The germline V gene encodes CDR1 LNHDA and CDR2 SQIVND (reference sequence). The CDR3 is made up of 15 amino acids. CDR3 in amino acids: CASSPHGGVNTEAFF. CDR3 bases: TGTGCCAGTAGTCCTCATGGAGGGGTGAACACTGAAGCTTTCTTT. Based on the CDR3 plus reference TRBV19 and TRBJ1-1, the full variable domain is DGGITQSPKYLFRKEGQNVTLSCEQNLNHDAMYWYRQDPGQGLRLIYYSQIVNDFQKGDIAEGYSVSREKKESFPLTVTSAQKNPTAFYLCASSPHGGVNTEAFFGQGTRLTVV.

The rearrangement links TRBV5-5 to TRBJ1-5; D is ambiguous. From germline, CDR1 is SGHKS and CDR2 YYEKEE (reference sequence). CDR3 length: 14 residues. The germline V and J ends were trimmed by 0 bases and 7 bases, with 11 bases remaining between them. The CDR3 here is CASSLDSPGQPQHF. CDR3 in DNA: TGTGCCAGCAGCTTGGACAGTCCTGGCCAGCCCCAGCATTTT. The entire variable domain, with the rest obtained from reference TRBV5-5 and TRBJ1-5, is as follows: DAGVTQSPTHLIKTRGQQVTLRCSPISGHKSVSWYQQVLGQGPQFIFQYYEKEERGRGNFPDRFSARQFPNYSSELNVNALLLGDSALYLCASSLDSPGQPQHFGDGTRLSIL.

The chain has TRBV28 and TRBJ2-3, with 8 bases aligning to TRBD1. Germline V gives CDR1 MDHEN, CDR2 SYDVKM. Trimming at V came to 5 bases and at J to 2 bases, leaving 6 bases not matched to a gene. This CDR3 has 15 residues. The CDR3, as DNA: TGTGCCAGCAGTCCAAGACAGGGGATCACAGATACGCAGTATTTT. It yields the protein CASSPRQGITDTQYF. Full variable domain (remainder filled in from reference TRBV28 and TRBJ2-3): DVKVTQSSRYLVKRTGEKVFLECVQDMDHENMFWYRQDPGLGLRLIYFSYDVKMKEKGDIPEGYSVSREKKERFSLILESASTNQTSMYLCASSPRQGITDTQYFGPGTRLTVL.

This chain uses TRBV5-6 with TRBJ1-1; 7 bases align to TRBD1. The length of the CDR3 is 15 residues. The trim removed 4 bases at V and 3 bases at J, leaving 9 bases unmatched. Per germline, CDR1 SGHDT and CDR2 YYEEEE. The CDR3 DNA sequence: TGTGCCAGCAGCGTACAGGGGTTGGGGGACACTGAAGCTTTCTTT. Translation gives CASSVQGLGDTEAFF.

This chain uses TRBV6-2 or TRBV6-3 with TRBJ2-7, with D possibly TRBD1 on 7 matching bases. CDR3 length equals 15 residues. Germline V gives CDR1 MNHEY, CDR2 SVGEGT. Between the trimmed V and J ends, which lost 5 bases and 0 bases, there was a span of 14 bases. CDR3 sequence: CASSRAQGGSYEQYF. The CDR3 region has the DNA TGTGCCAGCAGTCGAGCGCAGGGGGGCTCCTACGAGCAGTACTTC.

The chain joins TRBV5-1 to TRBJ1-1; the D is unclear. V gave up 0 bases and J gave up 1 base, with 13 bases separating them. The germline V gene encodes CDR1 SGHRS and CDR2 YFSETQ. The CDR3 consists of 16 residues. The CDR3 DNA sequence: TGCGCCAGCAGCTTGGCGACATCCGGCCCGAACACTGAAGCTTTCTTT. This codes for CASSLATSGPNTEAFF.

The CDR3 spells CASTFLRGPYNEQFF. CDR3 nucleotide sequence: TGTGCCAGCACCTTTCTTCGGGGGCCCTACAATGAGCAGTTCTTC. This chain links TRBV28 with TRBJ2-1; D may correspond to TRBD1 or TRBD2 (6 bases each). V lost 7 bases to trimming and J lost 2 bases, with 15 bases between them. The V gene's germline CDR1 is MDHEN and CDR2 SYDVKM. The CDR3 sequence is 15 residues long.

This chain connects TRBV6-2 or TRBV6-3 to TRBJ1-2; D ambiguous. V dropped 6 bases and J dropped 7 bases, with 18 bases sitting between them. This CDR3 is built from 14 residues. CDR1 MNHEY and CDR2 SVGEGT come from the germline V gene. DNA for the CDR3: TGTGCCAGCAGCCCCGTTTCGGGGTCGGGTGGCTACACCTTC. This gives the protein CASSPVSGSGGYTF.

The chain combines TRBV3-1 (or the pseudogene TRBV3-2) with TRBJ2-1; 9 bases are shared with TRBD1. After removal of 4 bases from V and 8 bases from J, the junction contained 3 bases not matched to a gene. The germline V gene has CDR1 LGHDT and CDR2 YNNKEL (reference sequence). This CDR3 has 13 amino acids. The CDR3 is CASSPGTGYEQFF. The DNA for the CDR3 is TGTGCCAGCAGCCCCGGGACAGGGTATGAGCAGTTCTTC.

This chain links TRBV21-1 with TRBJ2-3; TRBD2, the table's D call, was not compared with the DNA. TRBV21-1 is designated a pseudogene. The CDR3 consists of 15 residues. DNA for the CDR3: TGTGCCAGCAGCAATCGACTGAGTAGCACAGATACGCAGTATTTT. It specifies CASSNRLSSTDTQYF.

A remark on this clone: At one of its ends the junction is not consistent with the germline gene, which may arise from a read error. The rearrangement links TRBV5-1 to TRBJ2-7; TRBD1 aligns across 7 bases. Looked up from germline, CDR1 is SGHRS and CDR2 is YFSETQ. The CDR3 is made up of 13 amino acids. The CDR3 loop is CASSTGTALKQCF. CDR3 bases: TGCGCCAGCAGCACCGGGACAGCCCTCAAGCAGTGCTTC.

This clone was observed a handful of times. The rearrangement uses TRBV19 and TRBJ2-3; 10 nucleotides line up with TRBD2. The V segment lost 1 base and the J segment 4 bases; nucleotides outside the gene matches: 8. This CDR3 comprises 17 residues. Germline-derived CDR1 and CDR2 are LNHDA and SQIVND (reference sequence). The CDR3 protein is CASSIGSSGGAPDTQYF. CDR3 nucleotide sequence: TGTGCCAGTAGTATAGGATCCAGCGGGGGGGCCCCAGATACGCAGTATTTT.

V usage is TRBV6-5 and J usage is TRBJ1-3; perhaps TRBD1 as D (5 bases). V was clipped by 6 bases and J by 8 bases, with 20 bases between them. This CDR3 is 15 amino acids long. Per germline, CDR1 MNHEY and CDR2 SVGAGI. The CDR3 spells CASRAGHKGIYTIYF. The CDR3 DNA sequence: TGTGCCAGCAGGGCCGGACACAAAGGAATCTACACCATATATTTT.

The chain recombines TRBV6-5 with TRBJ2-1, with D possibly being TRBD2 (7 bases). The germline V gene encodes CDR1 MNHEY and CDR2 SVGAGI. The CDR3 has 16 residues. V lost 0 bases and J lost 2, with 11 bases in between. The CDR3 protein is CASSYSLRGPYNEQFF. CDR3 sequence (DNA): TGTGCCAGCAGTTACTCGTTGCGGGGGCCCTACAATGAGCAGTTCTTC.

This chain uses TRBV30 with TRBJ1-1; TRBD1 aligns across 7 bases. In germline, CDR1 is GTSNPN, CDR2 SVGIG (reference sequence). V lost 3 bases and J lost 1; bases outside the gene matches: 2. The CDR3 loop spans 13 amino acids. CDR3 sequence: CAWSRTGNTEAFF. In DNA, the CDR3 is TGTGCCTGGAGCCGGACAGGGAACACTGAAGCTTTCTTT.

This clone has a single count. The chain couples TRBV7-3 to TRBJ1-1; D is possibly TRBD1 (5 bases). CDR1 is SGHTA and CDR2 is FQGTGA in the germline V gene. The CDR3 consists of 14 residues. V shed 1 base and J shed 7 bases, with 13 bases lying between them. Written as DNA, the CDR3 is TGTGCCAGCAGCTTAAGCGGCAGGGCTAGTGAAGCTTTCTTT. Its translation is CASSLSGRASEAFF.

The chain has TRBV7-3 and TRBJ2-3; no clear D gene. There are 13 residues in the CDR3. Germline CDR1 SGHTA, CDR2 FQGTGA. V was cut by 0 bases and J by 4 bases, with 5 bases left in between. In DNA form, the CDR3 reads TGTGCCAGCAGCTTAACCGGGCCAGATACGCAGTATTTT. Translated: CASSLTGPDTQYF.

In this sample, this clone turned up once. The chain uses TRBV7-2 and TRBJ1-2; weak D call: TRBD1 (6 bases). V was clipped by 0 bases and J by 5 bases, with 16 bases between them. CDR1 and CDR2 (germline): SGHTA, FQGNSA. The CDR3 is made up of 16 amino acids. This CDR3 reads CASSLAVGGQKYGYTF. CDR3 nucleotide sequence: TGTGCCAGCAGCTTAGCCGTTGGGGGGCAGAAATATGGCTACACCTTC. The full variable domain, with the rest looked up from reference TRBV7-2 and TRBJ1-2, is GAGVSQSPSNKVTEKGKDVELRCDPISGHTALYWYRQSLGQGLEFLIYFQGNSAPDKSGLPSDRFSAERTGGSVSTLTIQRTQQEDSAVYLCASSLAVGGQKYGYTFGSGTRLTVV.

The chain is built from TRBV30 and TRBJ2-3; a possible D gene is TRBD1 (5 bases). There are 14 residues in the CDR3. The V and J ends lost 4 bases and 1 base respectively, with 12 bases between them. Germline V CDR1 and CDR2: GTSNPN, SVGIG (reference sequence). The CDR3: CAWNQGVRTDTQYF. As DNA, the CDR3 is TGTGCCTGGAATCAGGGCGTTCGCACAGATACGCAGTATTTT.

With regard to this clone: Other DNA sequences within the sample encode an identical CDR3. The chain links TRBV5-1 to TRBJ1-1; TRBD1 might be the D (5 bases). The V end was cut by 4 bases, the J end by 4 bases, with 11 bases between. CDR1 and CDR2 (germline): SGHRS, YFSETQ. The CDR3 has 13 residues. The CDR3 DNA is TGCGCCAGCAGCGGGGGTCTCGGCACTGAAGCTTTCTTT. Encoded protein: CASSGGLGTEAFF.

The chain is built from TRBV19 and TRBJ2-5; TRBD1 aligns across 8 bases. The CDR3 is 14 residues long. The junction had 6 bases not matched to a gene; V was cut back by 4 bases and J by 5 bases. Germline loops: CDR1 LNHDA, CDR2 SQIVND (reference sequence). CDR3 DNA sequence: TGTGCCAGTAGTAAGGGACAGGCGGCGGAGACCCAGTACTTC. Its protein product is CASSKGQAAETQYF.

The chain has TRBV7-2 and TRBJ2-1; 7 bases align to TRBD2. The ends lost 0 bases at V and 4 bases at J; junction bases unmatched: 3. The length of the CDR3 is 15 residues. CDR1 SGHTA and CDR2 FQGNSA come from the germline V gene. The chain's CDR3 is CASSLASGPYNEQFF. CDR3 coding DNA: TGTGCCAGCAGCTTAGCTAGCGGGCCTTACAATGAGCAGTTCTTC.

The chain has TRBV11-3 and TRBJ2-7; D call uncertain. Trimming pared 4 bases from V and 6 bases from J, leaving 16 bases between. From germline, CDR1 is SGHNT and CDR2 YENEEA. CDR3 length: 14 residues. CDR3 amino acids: CASSSRPPEREQYF. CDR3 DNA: TGTGCCAGCAGCTCGCGACCGCCCGAGCGCGAGCAGTACTTC.

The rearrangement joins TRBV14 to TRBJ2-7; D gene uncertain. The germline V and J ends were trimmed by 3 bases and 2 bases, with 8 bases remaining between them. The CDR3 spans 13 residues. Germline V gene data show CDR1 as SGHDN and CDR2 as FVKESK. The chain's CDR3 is CASSHGGAYEQYF. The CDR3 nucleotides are TGTGCCAGCAGCCATGGCGGAGCCTACGAGCAGTACTTC.

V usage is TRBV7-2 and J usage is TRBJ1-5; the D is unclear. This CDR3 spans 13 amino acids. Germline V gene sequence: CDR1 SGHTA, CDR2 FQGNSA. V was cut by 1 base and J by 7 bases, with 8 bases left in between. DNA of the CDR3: TGTGCCAGCAGCTTAGAGGTTGAACAGCCCCAGCATTTT. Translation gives CASSLEVEQPQHF.

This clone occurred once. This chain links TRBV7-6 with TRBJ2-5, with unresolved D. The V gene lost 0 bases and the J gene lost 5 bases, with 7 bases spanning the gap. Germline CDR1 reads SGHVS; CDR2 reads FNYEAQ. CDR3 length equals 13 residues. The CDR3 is CASSLAQLETQYF. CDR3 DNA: TGTGCCAGCAGCTTAGCCCAGCTCGAGACCCAGTACTTC.